Listed here is a single T cell receptor (beta chain). Its antigen is currently unknown. The method was immunoSEQ multiplex PCR; TCRdb's version includes in-frame clones alone and lacks a portion of them. The sample has 50,000 or so clones; approximately 79% are singletons. Time point described: week 5, during vaccination. The vaccine gave 300 ug of a 20-mer mutant IDH1 peptide subcutaneously per dose. The data originate from a study of a mutant IDH1 vaccine in newly diagnosed glioma. CDR3 length equals 14 residues. The trim removed 2 bases at V and 4 bases at J, leaving 4 bases unmatched. Germline lookup yields CDR1 SGDLS and CDR2 YYNGEE.

V is TRBV9 and J is TRBJ1-1, with 8 bases matching TRBD1. Sequencing used PBMCs, obtained from a glioma patient whose treatment included an IDH1 peptide vaccine. This TCR was sampled from a woman aged 50 to 60 with glioma. CDR3 amino acids: CASSVQGAGTEAFF. CDR3 sequence (DNA): TGTGCCAGCAGCGTTCAGGGGGCCGGCACTGAAGCTTTCTTT.